Here is one T cell receptor (beta chain) with its context. No antigen is known for it. The data originate from a study of OX40 agonist ivuxolimab in advanced cancers. General study results and limits: CD4+ and CD8+ blood T cells expanded clonally by week 6 at 0.1 to 3.0 mg/kg. With doses of 0.1-3.0 mg/kg, partial responders showed among the lowest clonal expansion.

Libraries were prepared by immunoSEQ multiplex PCR; TCRdb keeps only in-frame clonotypes and omits some of them. The sample has around 76,000 clones; 86% are singletons. This CDR3 region has 14 residues. Germline-derived CDR1 and CDR2 are MNHEY and SMNVEV (reference sequence). V was shortened by 5 bases and J by 1 base, with 9 bases between the two germline ends. The study sampled blood at baseline, cycle 4 day 1, and cycle 7 day 1. Here the sequenced sample was CD4+ or CD8+ T cells sorted from blood, taken in a trial of the OX40 agonist ivuxolimab. This clonotype was sampled from an adult with an advanced solid tumor such as melanoma, head and neck, liver or kidney cancer. The chain is built from TRBV27 and TRBJ1-5; a weak D match, TRBD1 (6 bases). CDR3 residues: CASSPGQSNQPQHF. The CDR3 region has the DNA TGTGCCAGCAGTCCTGGACAGAGCAATCAGCCCCAGCATTTT.